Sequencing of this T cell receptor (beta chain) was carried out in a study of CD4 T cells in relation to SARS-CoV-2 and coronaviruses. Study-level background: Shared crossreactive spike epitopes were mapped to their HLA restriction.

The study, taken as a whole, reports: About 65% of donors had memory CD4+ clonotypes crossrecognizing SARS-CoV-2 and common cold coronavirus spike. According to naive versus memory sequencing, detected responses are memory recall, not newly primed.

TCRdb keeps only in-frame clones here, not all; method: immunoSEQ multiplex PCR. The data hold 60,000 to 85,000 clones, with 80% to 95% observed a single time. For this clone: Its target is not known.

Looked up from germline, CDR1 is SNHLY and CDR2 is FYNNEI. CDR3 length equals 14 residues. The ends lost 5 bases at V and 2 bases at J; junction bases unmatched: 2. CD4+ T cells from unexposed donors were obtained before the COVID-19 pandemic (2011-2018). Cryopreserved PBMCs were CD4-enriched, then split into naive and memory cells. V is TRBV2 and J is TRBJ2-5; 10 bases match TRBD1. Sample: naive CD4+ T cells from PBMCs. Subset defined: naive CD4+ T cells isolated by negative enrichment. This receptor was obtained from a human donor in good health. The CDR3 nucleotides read TGTGCCAGCAGTACGGACAGGGGGCAAGAGACCCAGTACTTC. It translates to CASSTDRGQETQYF.